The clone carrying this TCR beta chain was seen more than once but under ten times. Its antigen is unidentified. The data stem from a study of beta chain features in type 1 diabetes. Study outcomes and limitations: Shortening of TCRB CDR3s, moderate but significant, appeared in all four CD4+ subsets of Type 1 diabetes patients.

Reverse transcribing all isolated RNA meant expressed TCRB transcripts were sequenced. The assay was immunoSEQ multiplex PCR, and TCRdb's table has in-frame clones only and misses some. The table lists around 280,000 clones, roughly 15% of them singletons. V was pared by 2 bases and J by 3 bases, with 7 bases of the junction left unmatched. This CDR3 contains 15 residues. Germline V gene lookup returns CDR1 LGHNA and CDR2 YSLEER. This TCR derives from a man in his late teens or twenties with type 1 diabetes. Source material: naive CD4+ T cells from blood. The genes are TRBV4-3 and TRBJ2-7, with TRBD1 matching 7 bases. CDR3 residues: CASSQIQGLFYEQYF. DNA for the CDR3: TGCGCCAGCAGCCAAATACAGGGGCTCTTCTACGAGCAGTACTTC.